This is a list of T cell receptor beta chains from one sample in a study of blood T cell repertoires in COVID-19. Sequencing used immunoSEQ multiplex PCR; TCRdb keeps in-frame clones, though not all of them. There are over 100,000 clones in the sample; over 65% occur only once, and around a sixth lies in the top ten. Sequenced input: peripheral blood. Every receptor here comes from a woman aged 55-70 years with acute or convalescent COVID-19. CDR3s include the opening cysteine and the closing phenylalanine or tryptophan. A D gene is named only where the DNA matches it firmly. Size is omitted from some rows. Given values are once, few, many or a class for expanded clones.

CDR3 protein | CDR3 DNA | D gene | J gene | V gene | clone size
CASSAPLAGGVNTQYF | TGTGCCAGCAGCGCCCCCTTAGCGGGAGGGGTAAATACGCAGTATTTT | TRBD2 | TRBJ2-3 | TRBV9 | .
CASSFRGGSEQYF | TGTGCCAGCAGCTTCAGGGGTGGGAGCGAGCAGTACTTC | . | TRBJ2-7 | TRBV5-6 | .
CATSRDRSALGAEAFF | TGTGCCACCAGCAGAGATCGGTCAGCCCTCGGGGCTGAAGCTTTCTTT | . | TRBJ1-1 | TRBV15 | .
CASSEYGGAPGANVLTF | TGTGCCAGCAGTGAATACGGGGGGGCCCCTGGGGCCAACGTCCTGACTTTC | TRBD2 | TRBJ2-6 | TRBV2 | .
CASSHIAGANVLTF | TGTGCCAGCAGTCACATTGCTGGGGCCAACGTCCTGACTTTC | . | TRBJ2-6 | TRBV6-5 | few
CASSLHQGWETQYF | TGTGCCAGCAGTTTACATCAGGGATGGGAGACCCAGTACTTC | . | TRBJ2-5 | TRBV6-2/TRBV6-3 | .
CAISESWTSGRAGAKNIQYF | TGTGCCATCAGTGAGTCCTGGACTAGCGGGAGGGCCGGGGCCAAAAACATTCAGTACTTC | TRBD2 | TRBJ2-4 | TRBV10-3 | .
CAWSPDFQETQYF | TGTGCCTGGAGTCCGGACTTCCAAGAGACCCAGTACTTC | . | TRBJ2-5 | TRBV30 | .
CASRLDGLAGNEQFF | TGTGCCAGCAGGCTAGATGGGCTAGCCGGGAATGAGCAGTTCTTC | . | TRBJ2-1 | TRBV6-5 | once
CASSVSGGPNEKLFF | TGTGCCAGCAGCGTCTCGGGGGGCCCTAATGAAAAACTGTTTTTT | . | TRBJ1-4 | TRBV7-9 | .
CASSQWERYSYEQYF | TGCGCCAGCAGTCAATGGGAGCGTTACTCCTACGAGCAGTACTTC | . | TRBJ2-7 | TRBV23-1 | .
CASVGTDTGELFF | TGTGCCAGCGTTGGGACAGATACCGGGGAGCTGTTTTTT | TRBD1 | TRBJ2-2 | TRBV28 | .
CAWSVGLAEFF | TGTGCCTGGTCCGTCGGACTAGCGGAGTTCTTC | TRBD2 | TRBJ2-1 | TRBV30 | .
CASSVGGGPGELFF | TGTGCCAGCAGTGTTGGCGGGGGGCCCGGGGAGCTGTTTTTT | TRBD2 | TRBJ2-2 | TRBV2 | .
CAISPGTGFYEQYF | TGTGCCATCAGTCCCGGGACAGGGTTCTACGAGCAGTACTTC | TRBD1 | TRBJ2-7 | TRBV10-3 | .
CASSLFFGSTDTQYF | TGTGCCAGCAGCTTGTTTTTCGGGAGCACAGATACGCAGTATTTT | . | TRBJ2-3 | TRBV5-6 | .
CASSTLTGIYGYTF | TGTGCCAGCAGTACACTGACAGGGATCTATGGCTACACCTTC | TRBD1 | TRBJ1-2 | TRBV9 | .
CASSLGAWEQFF | TGTGCCAGCAGCTTAGGGGCTTGGGAGCAGTTCTTC | . | TRBJ2-1 | TRBV7-2 | .
CASSLAGGGYGYTF | TGTGCCAGCAGCTTAGCTGGGGGGGGCTATGGCTACACCTTC | . | TRBJ1-2 | TRBV7-2 | .
CASSQFGEETQYF | TGTGCCAGCAGCCAATTCGGGGAAGAGACCCAGTACTTC | . | TRBJ2-5 | TRBV3-1/TRBV3-2 | .
CASSLAWEGGEQYF | TGCGCCAGCAGCTTGGCCTGGGAGGGGGGCGAGCAGTACTTC | . | TRBJ2-7 | TRBV5-1 | .
CSASSGRAYNEQFF | TGCAGTGCTAGTTCCGGGAGAGCCTACAATGAGCAGTTCTTC | . | TRBJ2-1 | TRBV20-1 | .
CASSPAGRGRGGPFF | TGTGCCAGCTCACCGGCGGGCAGGGGGCGCGGAGGCCCGTTTTTT | TRBD1 | TRBJ1-4 | TRBV18 | once
CASSPLGQPYEQYF | TGCGCCAGCAGCCCGCTCGGACAACCGTACGAGCAGTACTTC | . | TRBJ2-7 | TRBV4-1 | .
CASSLQGAGEKLFF | TGCGCCAGCAGCTTGCAGGGGGCGGGTGAAAAACTGTTTTTT | TRBD1 | TRBJ1-4 | TRBV5-1 | once
CASSQTTGLRDTQYF | TGTGCCAGCAGTCAGACTACCGGGCTAAGAGATACGCAGTATTTT | . | TRBJ2-3 | TRBV7-9 | .
CASSAWGEQETQYF | TGTGCCAGTAGTGCTTGGGGCGAGCAAGAGACCCAGTACTTC | . | TRBJ2-5 | TRBV19 | .
CASSYRGGTEAFF | TGTGCCAGCAGTTACCGGGGGGGGACTGAAGCTTTCTTT | . | TRBJ1-1 | TRBV6-5 | .
CASVSDYEQYF | TGTGCCAGCGTTTCAGACTACGAGCAGTACTTC | . | TRBJ2-7 | TRBV2 | once
CASSSYLTGSGTEAFF | TGTGCCAGCAGTTCCTACCTGACGGGGTCGGGGACTGAAGCTTTCTTT | . | TRBJ1-1 | TRBV28 | few
CATSFTRTNEKLFF | TGTGCCACCAGTTTCACGAGAACTAATGAAAAACTGTTTTTT | . | TRBJ1-4 | TRBV15 | .
CASSRGDEQFF | TGTGCCAGCAGCCGGGGGGATGAGCAGTTCTTC | TRBD2 | TRBJ2-1 | TRBV7-9 | .
CATSDPDGSSYNEQFF | TGTGCCACCAGTGATCCGGACGGGAGCTCCTACAATGAGCAGTTCTTC | . | TRBJ2-1 | TRBV24-1 | .
CASSLGQGPIRYTF | TGTGCCAGCAGCTTGGGACAGGGACCTATTCGCTACACCTTC | TRBD1 | TRBJ1-2 | TRBV5-6 | once
CARKLQGTRGSPLHF | TGTGCCAGGAAGCTCCAGGGAACCCGCGGTTCACCCCTCCACTTT | . | TRBJ1-6 | TRBV27 | .
CAWSRNTGGGSPLHF | TGTGCCTGGAGTAGAAACACAGGGGGGGGTTCACCCCTCCACTTT | TRBD1 | TRBJ1-6 | TRBV30 | .
CASSLGLRGYTF | TGCGCCAGCAGCCTGGGGCTCCGCGGCTACACCTTC | . | TRBJ1-2 | TRBV5-1 | .
CASSPPGGVYEQYF | TGTGCCAGCAGCCCACCTGGAGGGGTCTACGAGCAGTACTTC | . | TRBJ2-7 | TRBV7-2 | .
CASSIDWSSKAFF | TGTGCCAGTAGTATAGATTGGAGCTCCAAGGCTTTCTTT | . | TRBJ1-1 | TRBV19 | few
CASSPGSGDYGYTF | TGTGCCAGCAGTCCGGGTTCCGGCGACTATGGCTACACCTTC | . | TRBJ1-2 | TRBV28 | .
CAINSFYEQYF | TGTGCCATAAACAGTTTTTACGAGCAGTACTTC | . | TRBJ2-7 | TRBV28 | .
CASSQDPAAGFPSF | TGTGCCAGCAGCCAAGACCCCGCGGCAGGGTTCCCAAGCTTC | . | TRBJ1-2 | TRBV3-1/TRBV3-2 | .
CASSYSGGLTEAFF | TGTGCCAGCAGTTACTCTGGGGGCCTCACTGAAGCTTTCTTT | . | TRBJ1-1 | TRBV6-6 | .
CASSQLDRQGGETQYF | TGCGCCAGCAGCCAACTGGATAGACAGGGTGGCGAGACCCAGTACTTC | TRBD1 | TRBJ2-5 | TRBV4-1 | .
CSATGLAEQYF | TGCAGTGCGACAGGGTTGGCCGAGCAGTACTTC | TRBD1 | TRBJ2-7 | TRBV20-1 | .
CASGFPESEGNTIYF | TGTGCTAGTGGTTTTCCGGAGTCAGAGGGAAACACCATATATTTT | . | TRBJ1-3 | TRBV12-5 | .